Below, 19 T cell receptor beta chains from the same sample are listed, as sequenced in a study of cytomegalovirus exposure and HLA in healthy donors. The primer mix had 60 Vbeta and 13 Jbeta primers. Sequencing was performed with immunoSEQ multiplex PCR; in TCRdb, only in-frame clones are kept and a portion is missing. The sample records 140,000 to 150,000 clones, roughly four fifths being singletons. Sequenced input: PBMCs. These receptors were collected from a young man in good health and CMV-seronegative.

This chain connects TRBV7-6 to TRBJ2-5; 7 positions agree with TRBD1. Germline V lookup: CDR1 SGHVS, CDR2 FNYEAQ. The CDR3 covers 15 residues. The junction had 11 bases not matched to a gene; V was cut back by 5 bases and J by 5 bases. The chain's CDR3 is CASSPRQGLGETQYF. CDR3 nucleotide sequence: TGTGCCAGCAGCCCACGACAGGGCCTCGGGGAGACCCAGTACTTC.

The V gene is TRBV28, the J gene TRBJ1-2, with D tentatively TRBD1 (6 bases). This CDR3 region has 12 residues. Germline lookup yields CDR1 MDHEN and CDR2 SYDVKM. With 6 bases removed from V and 5 bases from J, the gap between germline ends came to 10 bases. CDR3 sequence (DNA): TGTGCCAGCAGCCACAGGGTGTATGGCTACACCTTC. Encoded protein: CASSHRVYGYTF.

J is TRBJ1-5 and V is TRBV5-1; D remains ambiguous. CDR3 length: 13 amino acids. Germline CDR1 SGHRS, CDR2 YFSETQ. Between the trimmed V and J ends, which lost 5 bases and 5 bases, there was a span of 11 bases. Written as DNA, the CDR3 is TGCGCCAGCAGAGAGGGAGACGATCAGCCCCAGCATTTT. Amino acid sequence: CASREGDDQPQHF.

This chain connects TRBV15 to TRBJ1-5, with TRBD1 identical over 8 bases. Germline V gives CDR1 LNHNV, CDR2 YYDKDF (reference sequence). V lost 5 bases to trimming and J lost 2 bases; unmatched junction nucleotides: 11. This CDR3 has 17 residues. CDR3: CATSRSRQGAGNQPQHF. CDR3 sequence (DNA): TGTGCCACCAGCCGCAGTCGTCAGGGGGCTGGCAATCAGCCCCAGCATTTT.

J is TRBJ1-1 and V is TRBV9; 10 nucleotides agree with TRBD1. After removal of 3 bases from V and 5 bases from J, the junction contained 10 bases not matched to a gene. CDR1 and CDR2 from the germline V gene are SGDLS and YYNGEE. The CDR3 sequence is 16 residues long. CDR3 protein: CASSARTGGRETEAFF. CDR3 DNA sequence: TGTGCCAGCAGCGCCCGGACAGGGGGTAGGGAGACTGAAGCTTTCTTT.

V gene TRBV27 combines with J gene TRBJ1-5, with 8 bases that match TRBD1. The CDR3 covers 15 residues. The V gene's germline CDR1 is MNHEY and CDR2 SMNVEV (reference sequence). The junction had 12 bases not matched to a gene; V was cut back by 10 bases and J by 4 bases. The CDR3 here is CATSSFGTGNQPQHF. CDR3 DNA: TGTGCCACCTCTTCCTTCGGGACAGGTAATCAGCCCCAGCATTTT.

This clone was counted only a few times. The chain couples TRBV25-1 to TRBJ2-3, with 7 positions matching TRBD2. This CDR3 contains 16 residues. CDR1 is MGHDK, CDR2 SYGVNS, per germline. V trimming: 5 bases; J trimming: 2 bases; junction bases outside the gene matches: 10. The CDR3 coding sequence is TGTGCCAGCAGTCGCCCCGGGACTACCTCCACAGATACGCAGTATTTT. Its translation is CASSRPGTTSTDTQYF.

This chain connects TRBV11-2 to TRBJ1-1, with D tentatively TRBD1 (5 bases). Germline V gene data show CDR1 as SGHAT and CDR2 as FQNNGV. The CDR3 contains 14 residues. Trimming left V 1 base short and J 8 bases short, with 14 bases between. The DNA for the CDR3 is TGTGCCAGCAGCTTAGGGGGAGGGGAGCGCGAAGCTTTCTTT. Translating gives CASSLGGGEREAFF.

The chain has TRBV5-1 and TRBJ2-3, with TRBD1 identical over 9 bases. Germline V gives CDR1 SGHRS, CDR2 YFSETQ. This CDR3 spans 15 amino acids. V was pared by 4 bases and J by 1 base, with 4 bases of the junction left unmatched. CDR3 in DNA: TGCGCCAGCAGCCCAGGACAGGGGCGCACAGATACGCAGTATTTT. Amino acids: CASSPGQGRTDTQYF.

The chain links TRBV4-2 to TRBJ2-2, with D uncertain. The germline V and J ends were trimmed by 3 bases and 7 bases, with 18 bases remaining between them. CDR1 and CDR2 (germline): LGHNA, YNFKEQ. The CDR3 sequence is 16 residues long. This CDR3 is CASSQPEASKRGELFF. The CDR3 region has the DNA TGTGCCAGCAGCCAGCCTGAGGCTAGTAAACGCGGGGAGCTGTTTTTT.

V usage is TRBV6-5 and J usage is TRBJ1-1, with D possibly being TRBD1 (5 bases). Germline-derived CDR1 and CDR2 are MNHEY and SVGAGI. The CDR3 has 15 amino acids. V was trimmed by 0 bases and J by 5 bases, leaving 13 bases between them. CDR3 bases: TGTGCCAGCAGTTACTCGGGGCAGGGTGAAACTGAAGCTTTCTTT. It is translated as CASSYSGQGETEAFF.

The rearrangement joins TRBV5-1 to TRBJ1-2; weak D call: TRBD1 (5 bases). V lost 3 bases and J 4 bases, leaving 10 bases between the germline ends. The germline V gene encodes CDR1 SGHRS and CDR2 YFSETQ. The CDR3 has 13 amino acids. CDR3 coding DNA: TGCGCCAGCAGCTCCGACGGGGGCTATGGCTACACCTTC. Amino acids: CASSSDGGYGYTF.

V usage is TRBV27 and J usage is TRBJ1-2; D is uncertain. The V and J ends lost 4 bases and 0 bases respectively, with 9 bases between them. This CDR3 is 14 amino acids long. Germline V gene data show CDR1 as MNHEY and CDR2 as SMNVEV (reference sequence). As DNA, the CDR3 is TGTGCCAGCAGTTCCGTGGCGGCTAACTATGGCTACACCTTC. It encodes CASSSVAANYGYTF.

This rearrangement joins TRBV5-5 to TRBJ2-1; TRBD2 might be the D (6 bases). Trimming removed 1 base from V and 5 bases from J, with 10 bases in between. This CDR3 has 14 amino acids. Germline V gene lookup returns CDR1 SGHKS and CDR2 YYEKEE (reference sequence). The CDR3 reads CASSLRLANNEQFF. DNA for the CDR3: TGTGCCAGCAGCTTGCGCCTAGCGAACAATGAGCAGTTCTTC.

This clone occurred once. The chain combines TRBV6-5 with TRBJ2-7; TRBD1 agrees at 9 bases. The CDR3 is 14 amino acids. Germline V gene lookup returns CDR1 MNHEY and CDR2 SVGAGI. The ends lost 5 bases at V and 1 base at J; junction bases unmatched: 3. The CDR3 is CASSPDRGSYEQYF. Written as DNA, the CDR3 is TGTGCCAGCAGTCCCGACAGGGGGTCCTACGAGCAGTACTTC.

V is TRBV28 and J is TRBJ2-7; 9 bases map to TRBD2. The CDR3 consists of 15 residues. The germline gives CDR1 MDHEN, CDR2 SYDVKM. Trimming at V came to 6 bases and at J to 6 bases, leaving 12 bases not matched to a gene. CDR3 nucleotides: TGTGCCAGCAGGGGGCGCGGGGGGGCCGGTCCCGAGCAGTACTTC. It codes for CASRGRGGAGPEQYF. The full variable domain, in which reference TRBV28 and TRBJ2-7 provide the parts outside the CDR3, is DVKVTQSSRYLVKRTGEKVFLECVQDMDHENMFWYRQDPGLGLRLIYFSYDVKMKEKGDIPEGYSVSREKKERFSLILESASTNQTSMYLCASRGRGGAGPEQYFGPGTRLTVT.

The chain links TRBV27 to TRBJ2-7; 9 positions agree with TRBD2. CDR3 size: 14 residues. V was clipped by 2 bases and J by 4 bases; unmatched bases: 3. The germline V gene encodes CDR1 MNHEY and CDR2 SMNVEV (reference sequence). The CDR3: CASSLVAGGYEQYF. In DNA, the CDR3 is TGTGCCAGCAGTTTAGTTGCGGGAGGGTACGAGCAGTACTTC.

The rearrangement links TRBV5-1 to TRBJ2-7; D gene uncertain. The CDR3 loop spans 15 amino acids. Deletions cut 0 bases from V and 2 bases from J, with 12 bases between. Germline V gene data show CDR1 as SGHRS and CDR2 as YFSETQ. CDR3 residues: CASSLGFYRAYEQYF. The CDR3, as DNA: TGCGCCAGCAGCTTGGGCTTCTACCGTGCCTACGAGCAGTACTTC.

This clone has just a few counts. The V and J genes are TRBV7-9 and TRBJ2-1; TRBD2 aligns across 7 bases. After removal of 4 bases from V and 5 bases from J, the junction contained 8 bases not matched to a gene. Germline CDR1 SEHNR, CDR2 FQNEAQ (reference sequence). CDR3 length: 15 residues. CDR3 sequence: CASSSSGGSHNEQFF. CDR3 nucleotides: TGTGCCAGCAGCTCCTCCGGCGGGAGCCACAATGAGCAGTTCTTC.